The 15 T cell receptor beta chains below all came from one sample that was sequenced in a study of siplizumab effects on memory and regulatory T cells. The assay was immunoSEQ multiplex PCR, and TCRdb's table has in-frame clones only and misses some. Among over 100,000 clones listed, 92% were seen once. Source material: Tregs sorted from blood. The receptors shown here come from a human donor in good health.

The rearrangement links TRBV7-2 to TRBJ2-3; 8 nucleotides match TRBD2. The CDR3 spans 15 residues. Germline CDR1 is SGHTA and CDR2 is FQGNSA. Trimming cost V 3 bases and J 0 bases; bases outside gene matches: 2. The CDR3 coding sequence is TGTGCCAGCAGCTTTCGGGGGGGCAGCACAGATACGCAGTATTTT. It encodes CASSFRGGSTDTQYF.

The gene calls are TRBV5-1 and TRBJ2-7; 7 nucleotides line up with TRBD1. The V and J ends lost 4 bases and 0 bases, in that order; junction bases with no gene match: 4. Germline V lookup: CDR1 SGHRS, CDR2 YFSETQ. This CDR3 has 14 residues. In DNA, the CDR3 is TGCGCCAGCAGCGCCGGGACAGCCTCCTACGAGCAGTACTTC. It encodes CASSAGTASYEQYF.

V and J are TRBV6-6 and TRBJ2-7; D remains unclear. The CDR3 runs to 15 residues. The V gene lost 0 bases and the J gene lost 6 bases, with 15 bases spanning the gap. Germline V lookup: CDR1 MNHNY, CDR2 SVGAGI (reference sequence). The CDR3 spells CASSYSGDLNSEQYF. The CDR3 region has the DNA TGTGCCAGCAGTTACTCAGGAGACTTAAATAGCGAGCAGTACTTC.

The chain joins TRBV5-6 to TRBJ2-5; D remains ambiguous. The CDR3 sequence is 12 residues long. Germline V gene sequence: CDR1 SGHDT, CDR2 YYEEEE. The ends were cut back, 4 bases at V and 4 bases at J, with 8 bases in the middle. This CDR3 is CASSLWRETQYF. The DNA of the CDR3 is TGTGCCAGCAGCCTGTGGCGAGAGACCCAGTACTTC.

The V and J genes are TRBV19 and TRBJ1-5; D gene uncertain. Trimming removed 3 bases from V and 4 bases from J, with 7 bases in between. This CDR3 has 13 amino acids. Germline CDR1 and CDR2: LNHDA and SQIVND (reference sequence). The CDR3 is CASSILTNQPQHF. The CDR3 coding sequence is TGTGCCAGTAGTATTTTGACAAATCAGCCCCAGCATTTT.

The chain joins TRBV7-9 to TRBJ1-2; D not resolved. This CDR3 is built from 17 residues. Per the germline V gene, CDR1 is SEHNR and CDR2 is FQNEAQ (reference sequence). The ends were cut back, 4 bases at V and 4 bases at J, with 22 bases in the middle. CDR3 in amino acids: CASSSRAPTWSFYGYTF. The CDR3 bases are TGTGCCAGCAGCTCCCGGGCCCCTACCTGGTCTTTCTATGGCTACACCTTC.

The J gene is TRBJ2-6, the V gene TRBV7-9; D perhaps matches TRBD1 (6 bases). The germline V gene has CDR1 SEHNR and CDR2 FQNEAQ (reference sequence). V lost 1 base and J lost 6, with 19 bases in between. The CDR3 consists of 18 residues. For the CDR3, the DNA is TGTGCCAGCAGCTTAGTGCAGGGGTCCTCTCTGGTGGCCAACGTCCTGACTTTC. The encoded protein is CASSLVQGSSLVANVLTF.

The J gene is TRBJ2-3, the V gene TRBV6-6, with TRBD2 identical over 8 bases. V was pared by 6 bases and J by 6 bases, with 8 bases of the junction left unmatched. The CDR3 length is 14 residues. Germline CDR1 MNHNY, CDR2 SVGAGI (reference sequence). The CDR3 sequence is CASRDPGLGDTQYF. The CDR3 bases are TGTGCCAGCAGGGACCCGGGACTAGGGGATACGCAGTATTTT.

The chain uses TRBV5-1 and TRBJ2-2; D unclear. CDR3 length equals 13 residues. Germline loops: CDR1 SGHRS, CDR2 YFSETQ. V was pared by 5 bases and J by 3 bases, with 8 bases between. As DNA, the CDR3 is TGCGCCAGCAGGTCACACGACACCGGGGAGCTGTTTTTT. Encoded protein: CASRSHDTGELFF. The variable domain in full, with the rest retrieved from reference TRBV5-1 and TRBJ2-2, is KAGVTQTPRYLIKTRGQQVTLSCSPISGHRSVSWYQQTPGQGLQFLFEYFSETQRNKGNFPGRFSGRQFSNSRSEMNVSTLELGDSALYLCASRSHDTGELFFGEGSRLTVL.

This chain links TRBV6-6 with TRBJ1-2; the D is unclear. The CDR3 is 11 residues long. Trimming left V 6 bases short and J 2 bases short, with 4 bases between. Germline CDR1 reads MNHNY; CDR2 reads SVGAGI (reference sequence). The CDR3 nucleotides read TGTGCCAGCAGGGGAAACTATGGCTACACCTTC. Protein sequence: CASRGNYGYTF.

The genes are TRBV6-5 and TRBJ2-5; D is unclear. The CDR3 totals 14 residues. Germline V CDR1 and CDR2: MNHEY, SVGAGI. The V end lost 0 bases, the J end lost 7 bases, and 12 bases lay between the germline ends. The DNA of the CDR3 is TGTGCCAGCAGTTACTCGGTCAGCGTCCGGACCCAGTACTTC. Its translation: CASSYSVSVRTQYF.

The chain recombines TRBV6-6 with TRBJ2-5, with TRBD2 matching 12 bases. The CDR3 is 16 residues long. The V gene end was trimmed by 2 bases and the J gene end by 4 bases; junction bases not matched to a gene: 5. The V gene's germline CDR1 is MNHNY and CDR2 SVGAGI (reference sequence). The CDR3 sequence: CASSYGLAGGRETQYF. CDR3 sequence (DNA): TGTGCCAGCAGTTACGGCCTAGCGGGAGGGAGAGAGACCCAGTACTTC.

The chain is built from TRBV4-2 and TRBJ2-3, with a possible D match to TRBD2 (6 bases). CDR3 length equals 16 residues. Germline V gives CDR1 LGHNA, CDR2 YNFKEQ. V dropped 1 base and J dropped 2 bases, with 13 bases sitting between them. The chain's CDR3 is CASSQVSAGTTDTQYF. In DNA form, the CDR3 reads TGTGCCAGCAGCCAAGTAAGCGCGGGGACCACAGATACGCAGTATTTT.

The gene calls are TRBV5-4 and TRBJ2-3; 7 bases fit TRBD1. The junction had 11 bases not matched to a gene; V was cut back by 4 bases and J by 0 bases. The germline gives CDR1 SGHNT, CDR2 YYREEE (reference sequence). The CDR3 contains 17 residues. The CDR3 sequence: CASSPRQGGASTDTQYF. In DNA, the CDR3 is TGTGCCAGCAGCCCGAGACAGGGTGGCGCTAGCACAGATACGCAGTATTTT. The complete variable domain, with remaining parts taken from reference TRBV5-4 and TRBJ2-3, reads ETGVTQSPTHLIKTRGQQVTLRCSSQSGHNTVSWYQQALGQGPQFIFQYYREEENGRGNFPPRFSGLQFPNYSSELNVNALELDDSALYLCASSPRQGGASTDTQYFGPGTRLTVL.

A single count supports this clone. V gene TRBV15 combines with J gene TRBJ2-7; TRBD1 is a possible D gene (6 bases). Germline-derived CDR1 and CDR2 are LNHNV and YYDKDF (reference sequence). V was trimmed by 8 bases and J by 2 bases, leaving 19 bases between them. This CDR3 has 15 residues. CDR3 DNA: TGTGCCACCTCTCAGGGGCGAGAAGGTCCCTACGAGCAGTACTTC. It yields the protein CATSQGREGPYEQYF.